This T cell receptor beta chain was retrieved from a study of T cell repertoires in cytomegalovirus infection. Study-level information: Researchers turned to recently identified HLA-C-restricted CMV epitopes as well as well-studied HLA-B-restricted ones.

In its sample, this clonotype was seen a few times. Its antigen remains unidentified. TCRdb redid the calling of the reads with MiXCR, one entry per CDR3 protein. The data hold roughly 500,000 distinct CDR3 sequences, with more than 40% observed a single time. CDR3 length: 14 residues. Trimming took 4 bases from V and 5 from J; bases not matched to a gene: 8. Germline V gene data show CDR1 as MGHRA and CDR2 as YSYEKL. Sequencing was performed on cultured PBMCs, taken from culture after CMV antigen stimulation. This sequence was found in a human donor in good health (CMV status not recorded). Some clones in this sample may be carry-over from other donors' samples. V usage is TRBV4-1 and J usage is TRBJ2-7; the match to TRBD2 covers 7 bases. CDR3 region: CASSPRLAPHEQYF. The CDR3 coding sequence is TGCGCCAGCAGCCCAAGACTAGCTCCACACGAGCAGTACTTC.